What follows describes a single T cell receptor (beta chain). The data were taken from a study of OX40 agonist ivuxolimab in advanced cancers. Study-wide context: At 0.01 to 10 mg/kg, ivuxolimab was administered intravenously to patients every 2 weeks.

There are 15 residues in the CDR3. With 5 bases clipped from V and 1 base from J, the junction kept 5 bases outside the gene matches. Germline-derived CDR1 and CDR2 are ENHRY and SYGVKD. The repertoire was sequenced with immunoSEQ multiplex PCR; TCRdb's copy has only in-frame clones and lacks some. The repertoire holds about 50,000 clones, with 85% to 90% as singletons. This specimen was CD4+ or CD8+ T cells sorted from blood, taken in a trial of the OX40 agonist ivuxolimab. The receptor was isolated from an adult with an advanced solid tumor such as melanoma, head and neck, liver or kidney cancer. The V call is TRBV10-3, the J call TRBJ1-5; 7 nucleotides align to TRBD1. CDR3 bases: TGTGCCATCAGTTCCGACAGGGCGAGCAATCAGCCCCAGCATTTT. This encodes CAISSDRASNQPQHF.